The rows below give T cell receptor beta chains drawn from one sample of a study of cytomegalovirus exposure and HLA in healthy donors. This table comes from immunoSEQ multiplex PCR, and its TCRdb copy is limited to in-frame clones, with some not included. Of 180,000 or so clones in the sample, approximately 84% were seen once. The sample comprised PBMCs. Receptors originate from a female donor in good health and CMV-seronegative. Both conserved end residues are part of each CDR3. Each record gives: V gene, clone size, J gene, D gene, CDR3 protein, CDR3 DNA. A D gene is named only where the DNA matches it firmly. Some rows have no size entry. The others give once, few or many, or a class for an expanded clone.

>TRBV30|once|TRBJ1-4|TRBD1
CAWSVGRGLTNEKLFF
TGTGCCTGGAGTGTAGGCAGGGGGCTTACTAATGAAAAACTGTTTTTT
>TRBV15|.|TRBJ1-5|TRBD1
CATSRGGQGRAQPQHF
TGTGCCACCAGCAGAGGGGGACAGGGGCGCGCCCAGCCCCAGCATTTT
>TRBV19|once|TRBJ1-5|TRBD1
CASSPLGDSFYSNQPQHF
TGTGCCAGTAGCCCCCTTGGGGACAGTTTTTATAGCAATCAGCCCCAGCATTTT
>TRBV4-3|.|TRBJ1-1|.
CASSQDVAQGRRWNTEAFF
TGCGCCAGCAGCCAAGATGTCGCTCAGGGTAGGAGATGGAACACTGAAGCTTTCTTT
>TRBV19|.|TRBJ2-7|.
CASSPRRDVSYEQYF
TGTGCCAGTAGCCCACGGAGAGACGTTAGCTACGAGCAGTACTTC
>TRBV21-1|.|TRBJ1-6|.
CASSIQKVGQGMGRSPLHF
TGTGCCAGCAGCATCCAGAAAGTGGGACAGGGGATGGGGAGATCACCCCTCCACTTT
>TRBV2|.|TRBJ2-4|.
CASSVLRGLQYF
TGTGCCAGCAGTGTCCTCCGCGGGCTTCAGTACTTC
>TRBV5-1|.|TRBJ1-6|.
CASSLVQGSNSPLHF
TGCGCCAGCAGCTTGGTGCAGGGTTCTAATTCACCCCTCCACTTT
>TRBV28|.|TRBJ2-5|TRBD1
CASRRTGGFPQTQYF
TGTGCCAGCAGACGTACAGGGGGTTTTCCTCAGACCCAGTACTTC
>TRBV25-1|.|TRBJ1-4|.
CASSERRGEKLFF
TGTGCCAGCAGTGAACGGAGGGGTGAAAAACTGTTTTTT
>TRBV28|.|TRBJ1-6|TRBD1
CASSPTGVGNSPLHF
TGTGCCAGCAGTCCGACAGGGGTCGGTAATTCACCCCTCCACTTT
>TRBV30|.|TRBJ2-2|TRBD2
CAWSTGLAGAGELFF
TGTGCCTGGAGTACCGGACTAGCGGGAGCCGGGGAGCTGTTTTTT
>TRBV30|once|TRBJ2-1|TRBD2
CAWSLAGGLNEQFF
TGTGCCTGGAGTCTAGCGGGGGGGCTTAATGAGCAGTTCTTC
>TRBV5-1|.|TRBJ2-7|.
CASRPDTGSYEQYF
TGCGCCAGCAGGCCGGACACAGGGTCCTACGAGCAGTACTTC
>TRBV28|once|TRBJ1-4|.
CASSFGTPTNEKLFF
TGTGCCAGCAGTTTCGGGACACCTACTAATGAAAAACTGTTTTTT
>TRBV7-3|.|TRBJ1-1|.
CASGAQGSSEAFF
TGTGCCAGCGGCGCTCAGGGGTCGTCGGAAGCTTTCTTT
>TRBV5-1|.|TRBJ2-7|.
CASSPTDGGRTYEQYF
TGCGCCAGCAGCCCTACTGACGGCGGTCGTACCTACGAGCAGTACTTC
>TRBV28|.|TRBJ1-6|TRBD1
CASRAPDRALHF
TGTGCCAGCAGGGCCCCAGACAGGGCCCTCCACTTT
>TRBV11-2|.|TRBJ1-3|.
CASSLAPGGAGNTIYF
TGTGCCAGCAGCTTAGCCCCGGGGGGTGCTGGAAACACCATATATTTT
>TRBV5-1|few|TRBJ1-2|TRBD1
CASSLAQTGDGYTF
TGCGCCAGCAGCTTGGCCCAGACAGGGGATGGCTACACCTTC
>TRBV6-5|.|TRBJ2-2|.
CASSFGAGTGELFF
TGTGCCAGCAGTTTCGGTGCGGGAACCGGGGAGCTGTTTTTT
>TRBV30|few|TRBJ1-3|TRBD1
CAWGGLTGSLNTIYF
TGTGCCTGGGGCGGCTTGACAGGGTCATTGAACACCATATATTTT
>TRBV28|.|TRBJ2-7|.
CASSGVGGVNKQYF
TGTGCCAGCAGCGGGGTGGGGGGTGTAAATAAGCAGTACTTC
>TRBV19|few|TRBJ2-7|.
CASSDGGPWSYEQYF
TGTGCCAGTAGTGATGGGGGCCCGTGGTCCTACGAGCAGTACTTC
>TRBV5-1|.|TRBJ1-1|TRBD1
CASRAGQLNTEAFF
TGCGCCAGCAGGGCGGGACAGTTGAACACTGAAGCTTTCTTT
>TRBV11-3|few|TRBJ2-1|TRBD2
CASSRGLAGGRNEQFF
TGTGCCAGCAGCCGCGGACTAGCGGGAGGGCGCAATGAGCAGTTCTTC
>TRBV21-1|.|TRBJ2-1|.
CASSCAGGDREQFF
TGTGCCAGCAGCTGCGCGGGAGGGGATCGTGAGCAGTTCTTC
>TRBV5-6|.|TRBJ1-1|.
CASSRVPGTEAFF
TGTGCCAGCAGCCGGGTACCCGGGACAGAAGCTTTCTTT
>TRBV5-4|.|TRBJ2-5|.
CASSPLAEETQYF
TGTGCCAGCAGCCCCCTGGCGGAAGAGACCCAGTACTTC
>TRBV10-3|.|TRBJ2-5|.
CAISKPGETQYF
TGTGCCATCAGTAAGCCGGGGGAGACCCAGTACTTC
>TRBV5-1|.|TRBJ2-2|TRBD2
CASSEGLAGNTGELFF
TGCGCCAGCAGCGAAGGACTAGCGGGGAACACCGGGGAGCTGTTTTTT
>TRBV27|.|TRBJ1-2|TRBD1
CASSSDRGWGGYTF
TGTGCCAGCAGTTCGGACAGGGGATGGGGTGGCTACACCTTC
>TRBV7-9|once|TRBJ1-1|.
CASRRQQNTEAFF
TGTGCCAGCAGGCGACAGCAGAACACTGAAGCTTTCTTT
>TRBV11-2|once|TRBJ1-4|TRBD1
CASSQTGVLRKLFF
TGTGCCAGCAGCCAGACAGGGGTACTTCGAAAACTGTTTTTT
>TRBV14|.|TRBJ2-3|.
CASSPGTLYTDTQYF
TGTGCCAGCAGCCCCGGGACTTTATACACAGATACGCAGTATTTT
>TRBV18|.|TRBJ1-5|.
CASSAERAQPQHF
TGTGCCAGCTCAGCAGAGAGGGCTCAGCCCCAGCATTTT
>TRBV7-2|.|TRBJ1-5|.
CASTPAGSFNQPQHF
TGTGCCAGCACCCCTGCAGGATCGTTCAATCAGCCCCAGCATTTT
>TRBV11-1|.|TRBJ1-5|TRBD1
CASSLEEDRGGNQPQHF
TGTGCCAGCAGCCTCGAAGAGGACAGGGGCGGGAATCAGCCCCAGCATTTT
>TRBV5-4|once|TRBJ1-1|.
CASSVDTGSNTEAFF
TGTGCCAGCAGTGTGGATACAGGGTCGAACACTGAAGCTTTCTTT
>TRBV7-9|.|TRBJ2-3|.
CASSLVGLDSSTDTQYF
TGTGCCAGCAGCTTAGTCGGCCTAGACTCTAGCACAGATACGCAGTATTTT